This T cell receptor beta chain derives from a study of shared clonotypes between healthy human individuals. CDR1 is MNHEY and CDR2 is SMNVEV in the germline V gene (reference sequence). The CDR3 consists of 16 residues. Trimming took 1 base from V and 0 from J, leaving 12 bases between them. The assay was immunoSEQ multiplex PCR, and TCRdb's table has in-frame clones only and misses some. The table includes around 700,000 clones, around 72% detected once. Sequencing was done on a sample of memory CD4+ T cells sorted from blood. The subset was: CD45RA-negative fraction. The sequence derives from a woman in her 30s in good health. This chain links TRBV27 with TRBJ1-1; tentatively, D is TRBD1 (6 bases). The CDR3 bases are TGTGCCAGCAGTTTATTAGGACAGCCGATGAACACTGAAGCTTTCTTT. It yields the protein CASSLLGQPMNTEAFF.